This TCR beta chain was captured in a study of blood T cells in healthy people across ages. Germline loops: CDR1 SEHNR, CDR2 FQNEAQ (reference sequence). CDR3 length: 14 amino acids. J gave up 7 bases and V 0 bases, and 3 bases lay outside the gene matches. Healthy individuals of Caucasian origin from Russia, aged about 6 to 95, served as donors. Researchers isolated at least 6 million PBMCs per sample. For this clonotype: Its matching antigen is unknown.

The use of a sample-barcoded 5' primer and a J-beta primer mix characterized a second PCR of about 6 to 12 cycles. A single record per CDR3 protein comes from TCRdb applying MiXCR to the 5' RACE reads. In the table there are about 1.8 million distinct CDR3 sequences, just under 50% of which are singletons. Study-wide findings and caveats: Diversity was higher, and naive CD4+ cells more numerous, in long-lived donors than in aged donors.

The sample was blood. The J gene is TRBJ1-2, the V gene TRBV7-9, with 9 bases aligning to TRBD1. The source of this sequence is a woman in her forties in good health. The CDR3 DNA sequence: TGTGCCAGCAGCTTAGCTGGGACAGGGTCTGGCTACACCTTC. Its protein is CASSLAGTGSGYTF. Looking up the rest from reference TRBV7-9 and TRBJ1-2 gives the full variable domain: DTGVSQNPRHKITKRGQNVTFRCDPISEHNRLYWYRQTLGQGPEFLTYFQNEAQLEKSRLLSDRFSAERPKGSFSTLEIQRTEQGDSAMYLCASSLAGTGSGYTFGSGTRLTVV.